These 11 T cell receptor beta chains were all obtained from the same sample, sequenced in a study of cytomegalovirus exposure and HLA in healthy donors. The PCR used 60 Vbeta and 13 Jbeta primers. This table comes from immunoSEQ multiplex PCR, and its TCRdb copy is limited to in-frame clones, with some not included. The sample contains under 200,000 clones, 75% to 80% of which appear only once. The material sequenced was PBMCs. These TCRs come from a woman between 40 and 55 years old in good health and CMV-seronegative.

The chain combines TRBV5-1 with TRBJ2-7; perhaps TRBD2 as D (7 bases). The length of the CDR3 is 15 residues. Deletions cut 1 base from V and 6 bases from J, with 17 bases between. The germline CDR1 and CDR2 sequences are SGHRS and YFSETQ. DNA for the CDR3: TGCGCCAGCAGCTTGTTAGGGTTTGCGGGGGCCGAGCAGTACTTC. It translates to CASSLLGFAGAEQYF.

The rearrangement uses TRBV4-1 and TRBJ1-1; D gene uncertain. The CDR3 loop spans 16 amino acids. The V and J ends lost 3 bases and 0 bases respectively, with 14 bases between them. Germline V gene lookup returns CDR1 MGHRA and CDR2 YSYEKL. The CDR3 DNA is TGCGCCAGCAGCCAGCGAGAAAAGAGGTTGAACACTGAAGCTTTCTTT. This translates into CASSQREKRLNTEAFF.

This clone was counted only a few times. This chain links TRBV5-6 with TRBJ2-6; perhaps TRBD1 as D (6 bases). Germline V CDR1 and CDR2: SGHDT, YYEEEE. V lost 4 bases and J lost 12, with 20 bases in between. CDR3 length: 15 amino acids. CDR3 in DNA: TGTGCCAGCAGCGCGTCTGGGACAAGGCGATCCGTCCTGACTTTC. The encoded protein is CASSASGTRRSVLTF.

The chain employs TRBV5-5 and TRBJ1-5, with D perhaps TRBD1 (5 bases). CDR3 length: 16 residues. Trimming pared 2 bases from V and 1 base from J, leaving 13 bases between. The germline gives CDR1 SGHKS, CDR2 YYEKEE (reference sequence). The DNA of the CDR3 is TGTGCCAGCAGCTTCGGGGGGTTTTCGAGCAATCAGCCCCAGCATTTT. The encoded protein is CASSFGGFSSNQPQHF.

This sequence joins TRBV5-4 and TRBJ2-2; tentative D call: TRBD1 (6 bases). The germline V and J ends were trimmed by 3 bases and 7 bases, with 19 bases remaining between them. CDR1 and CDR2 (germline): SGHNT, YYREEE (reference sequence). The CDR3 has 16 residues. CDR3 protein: CASSSVAGQTYGELFF. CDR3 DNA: TGTGCCAGCAGCTCGGTTGCAGGACAGACATACGGGGAGCTGTTTTTT.

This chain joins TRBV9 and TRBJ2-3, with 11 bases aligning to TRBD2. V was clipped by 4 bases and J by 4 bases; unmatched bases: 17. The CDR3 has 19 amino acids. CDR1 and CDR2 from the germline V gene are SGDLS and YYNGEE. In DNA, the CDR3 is TGTGCCAGCAGCCCCCTACCTAGCGGGGGGCCTCTTAATGCAGATACGCAGTATTTT. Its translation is CASSPLPSGGPLNADTQYF. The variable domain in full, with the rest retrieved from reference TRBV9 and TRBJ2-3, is DSGVTQTPKHLITATGQRVTLRCSPRSGDLSVYWYQQSLDQGLQFLIQYYNGEERAKGNILERFSAQQFPDLHSELNLSSLELGDSALYFCASSPLPSGGPLNADTQYFGPGTRLTVL.

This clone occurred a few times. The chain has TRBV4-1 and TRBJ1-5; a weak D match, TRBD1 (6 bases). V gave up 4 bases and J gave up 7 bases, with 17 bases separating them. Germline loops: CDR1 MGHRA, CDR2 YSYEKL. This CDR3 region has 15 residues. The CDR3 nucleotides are TGCGCCAGCAGCCCTCTACGACAGGCGGCCCAGCCCCAGCATTTT. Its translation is CASSPLRQAAQPQHF.

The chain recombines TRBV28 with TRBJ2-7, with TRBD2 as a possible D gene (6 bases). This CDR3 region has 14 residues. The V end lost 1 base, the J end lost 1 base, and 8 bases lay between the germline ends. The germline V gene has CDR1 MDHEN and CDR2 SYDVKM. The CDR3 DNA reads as TGTGCCAGCAGTTTATCCGGGGGTTCCTACGAGCAGTACTTC. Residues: CASSLSGGSYEQYF. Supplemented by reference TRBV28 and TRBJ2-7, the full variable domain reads DVKVTQSSRYLVKRTGEKVFLECVQDMDHENMFWYRQDPGLGLRLIYFSYDVKMKEKGDIPEGYSVSREKKERFSLILESASTNQTSMYLCASSLSGGSYEQYFGPGTRLTVT.

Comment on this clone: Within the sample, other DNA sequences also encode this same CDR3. The CDR3 DNA sequence: TGTGCCAGCTCGCCCGGGACACGGAACACTGAAGCTTTCTTT. Protein sequence: CASSPGTRNTEAFF. V gene TRBV18 combines with J gene TRBJ1-1, with D possibly being TRBD1 (6 bases). Trimming cost V 6 bases and J 1 base, with 12 bases left between them. The germline gives CDR1 KGHSH, CDR2 LQKENI. This CDR3 spans 14 amino acids.

The CDR3, as DNA: TGCGCCAGCAGCTTGGATTACAGCCGCTACGAGCAGTACTTC. The encoded protein is CASSLDYSRYEQYF. This chain uses TRBV5-1 with TRBJ2-7; no clear D gene. V was pared by 0 bases and J by 3 bases, with 10 bases between. The CDR3 spans 14 residues. Looked up from germline, CDR1 is SGHRS and CDR2 is YFSETQ.

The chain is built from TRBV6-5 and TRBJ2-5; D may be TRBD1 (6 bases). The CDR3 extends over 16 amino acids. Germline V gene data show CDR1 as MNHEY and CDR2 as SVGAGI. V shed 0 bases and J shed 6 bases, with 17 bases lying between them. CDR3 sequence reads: CASSYSPQGYEKTQYF. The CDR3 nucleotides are TGTGCCAGCAGTTACTCGCCACAGGGATATGAGAAGACCCAGTACTTC.